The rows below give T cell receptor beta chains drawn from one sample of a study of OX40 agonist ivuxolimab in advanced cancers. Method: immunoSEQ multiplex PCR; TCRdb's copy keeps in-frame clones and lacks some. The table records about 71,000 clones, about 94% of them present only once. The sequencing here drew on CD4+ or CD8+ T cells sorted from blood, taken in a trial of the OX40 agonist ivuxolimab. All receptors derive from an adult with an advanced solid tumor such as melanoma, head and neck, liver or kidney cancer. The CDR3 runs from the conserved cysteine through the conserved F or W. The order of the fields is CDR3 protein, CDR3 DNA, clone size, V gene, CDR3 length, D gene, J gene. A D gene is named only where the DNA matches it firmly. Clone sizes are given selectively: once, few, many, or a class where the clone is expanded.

cdr3_aa: CASRDYEQYF
cdr3_nt: TGCGCCAGCAGGGACTACGAGCAGTACTTC
clone_size: once
v_call: TRBV10-2
cdr3_length: 10
d_call: .
j_call: TRBJ2-7

cdr3_aa: CASSLYRDLSSYEQYF
cdr3_nt: TGTGCCAGCAGCCTGTACCGGGACTTAAGCTCCTACGAGCAGTACTTC
clone_size: .
v_call: TRBV7-2
cdr3_length: 16
d_call: .
j_call: TRBJ2-7

cdr3_aa: CASSRTGERNSPLHF
cdr3_nt: TGCGCCAGCAGCCGGACAGGGGAACGTAATTCACCCCTCCACTTT
clone_size: .
v_call: TRBV5-1
cdr3_length: 15
d_call: TRBD1
j_call: TRBJ1-6

cdr3_aa: CASSPLGQGAGNQPQHF
cdr3_nt: TGTGCCAGCTCACCGCTCGGACAGGGGGCTGGCAATCAGCCCCAGCATTTT
clone_size: .
v_call: TRBV18
cdr3_length: 17
d_call: TRBD1
j_call: TRBJ1-5

cdr3_aa: CASSLGRWGTYEQYF
cdr3_nt: TGTGCCAGCAGCTTAGGTCGCTGGGGGACCTACGAGCAGTACTTC
clone_size: .
v_call: TRBV7-2
cdr3_length: 15
d_call: .
j_call: TRBJ2-7

cdr3_aa: CASSPGLAGASSYNEQFF
cdr3_nt: TGTGCCAGCAGCCCGGGACTAGCGGGGGCTAGCTCCTACAATGAGCAGTTCTTC
clone_size: once
v_call: TRBV5-6
cdr3_length: 18
d_call: TRBD2
j_call: TRBJ2-1

cdr3_aa: CAGSQDAWGGDEQFF
cdr3_nt: TGTGCCGGCAGCCAAGATGCATGGGGTGGGGATGAGCAGTTCTTC
clone_size: .
v_call: TRBV14
cdr3_length: 15
d_call: .
j_call: TRBJ2-1

cdr3_aa: CASSFGGRAQETQYF
cdr3_nt: TGTGCCAGCAGCTTTGGAGGGAGGGCCCAAGAGACCCAGTACTTC
clone_size: .
v_call: TRBV7-9
cdr3_length: 15
d_call: TRBD2
j_call: TRBJ2-5

cdr3_aa: CASSYSGTGSYEQYF
cdr3_nt: TGTGCCAGCAGTTACTCTGGGACAGGGTCCTACGAGCAGTACTTC
clone_size: .
v_call: TRBV6-5
cdr3_length: 15
d_call: TRBD1
j_call: TRBJ2-7

cdr3_aa: CASSLEARISGSRNEQFF
cdr3_nt: TGTGCCAGCAGCTTAGAGGCTCGAATTAGCGGGAGTAGGAATGAGCAGTTCTTC
clone_size: .
v_call: TRBV7-9
cdr3_length: 18
d_call: TRBD2
j_call: TRBJ2-1

cdr3_aa: CASNNYEQYF
cdr3_nt: TGTGCCAGCAATAACTACGAGCAGTACTTC
clone_size: .
v_call: TRBV6-1
cdr3_length: 10
d_call: .
j_call: TRBJ2-7

cdr3_aa: CASSFRTGGVNQPQHF
cdr3_nt: TGTGCCAGCAGTTTCAGGACAGGCGGCGTAAATCAGCCCCAGCATTTT
clone_size: .
v_call: TRBV27
cdr3_length: 16
d_call: TRBD1
j_call: TRBJ1-5

cdr3_aa: CASSYSVSSDTQYF
cdr3_nt: TGTGCCAGCAGTTACTCGGTTTCTTCAGATACGCAGTATTTT
clone_size: once
v_call: TRBV6-5
cdr3_length: 14
d_call: .
j_call: TRBJ2-3

cdr3_aa: CASSQGLARITGELFF
cdr3_nt: TGCGCCAGCAGCCAGGGACTAGCGCGGATCACCGGGGAGCTGTTTTTT
clone_size: .
v_call: TRBV4-3
cdr3_length: 16
d_call: TRBD2
j_call: TRBJ2-2

cdr3_aa: CASSQAQGEGYEQYF
cdr3_nt: TGCGCCAGCAGCCAAGCTCAGGGGGAGGGCTACGAGCAGTACTTC
clone_size: .
v_call: TRBV4-3
cdr3_length: 15
d_call: .
j_call: TRBJ2-7

cdr3_aa: CASTQRPGQGGDEQFF
cdr3_nt: TGTGCCAGCACCCAACGCCCCGGACAGGGAGGGGATGAGCAGTTCTTC
clone_size: .
v_call: TRBV28
cdr3_length: 16
d_call: .
j_call: TRBJ2-1

cdr3_aa: CASSVAGADLDEQYF
cdr3_nt: TGTGCCAGCAGCGTAGCGGGAGCGGACCTGGACGAGCAGTACTTC
clone_size: .
v_call: TRBV9
cdr3_length: 15
d_call: .
j_call: TRBJ2-7

cdr3_aa: CASRPEPGFREKLFF
cdr3_nt: TGTGCCAGCAGGCCGGAGCCAGGGTTTCGTGAAAAACTGTTTTTT
clone_size: once
v_call: TRBV6-1
cdr3_length: 15
d_call: .
j_call: TRBJ1-4

cdr3_aa: CASSPPRGGIFDEQFF
cdr3_nt: TGTGCCAGCAGCCCCCCGCGGGGAGGGATTTTCGATGAGCAGTTCTTC
clone_size: .
v_call: TRBV7-9
cdr3_length: 16
d_call: TRBD2
j_call: TRBJ2-1

cdr3_aa: CSVEGGHPYEQYF
cdr3_nt: TGCAGCGTTGAGGGGGGACACCCCTACGAGCAGTACTTC
clone_size: .
v_call: TRBV29-1
cdr3_length: 13
d_call: .
j_call: TRBJ2-7

cdr3_aa: CASSWPTGAEAFF
cdr3_nt: TGTGCCAGCAGCTGGCCCACAGGGGCTGAAGCTTTCTTT
clone_size: .
v_call: TRBV6-5
cdr3_length: 13
d_call: TRBD1
j_call: TRBJ1-1

cdr3_aa: CASSLYGGPQETQYF
cdr3_nt: TGTGCCAGCAGCCTTTACGGGGGTCCACAAGAGACCCAGTACTTC
clone_size: .
v_call: TRBV11-3
cdr3_length: 15
d_call: .
j_call: TRBJ2-5

cdr3_aa: CASSIGGDEQYF
cdr3_nt: TGTGCCAGTAGTATAGGAGGGGACGAGCAGTACTTC
clone_size: .
v_call: TRBV19
cdr3_length: 12
d_call: .
j_call: TRBJ2-7

cdr3_aa: CASRDTNGNTIYF
cdr3_nt: TGTGCCAGCAGGGACACTAATGGAAACACCATATATTTT
clone_size: .
v_call: TRBV6-1
cdr3_length: 13
d_call: .
j_call: TRBJ1-3

cdr3_aa: CASSAPMDTEAFF
cdr3_nt: TGTGCCAGCAGCGCCCCTATGGACACTGAAGCTTTCTTT
clone_size: .
v_call: TRBV5-5
cdr3_length: 13
d_call: .
j_call: TRBJ1-1

cdr3_aa: CASSPDTTSGGGLTDTQYF
cdr3_nt: TGTGCCAGCAGCCCCGACACGACTAGCGGGGGAGGACTCACAGATACGCAGTATTTT
clone_size: .
v_call: TRBV13
cdr3_length: 19
d_call: TRBD2
j_call: TRBJ2-3

cdr3_aa: CASSIDRDRDYGYTF
cdr3_nt: TGTGCCAGTAGTATAGATCGGGACAGGGATTATGGCTACACCTTC
clone_size: .
v_call: TRBV19
cdr3_length: 15
d_call: TRBD1
j_call: TRBJ1-2

cdr3_aa: CASSPLVGSGGTEAFF
cdr3_nt: TGCGCCAGCAGCCCTCTTGTGGGGTCCGGGGGCACTGAAGCTTTCTTT
clone_size: .
v_call: TRBV5-1
cdr3_length: 16
d_call: .
j_call: TRBJ1-1

cdr3_aa: CSVESWGGLDTEAFF
cdr3_nt: TGCAGCGTTGAATCCTGGGGAGGGTTGGACACTGAAGCTTTCTTT
clone_size: .
v_call: TRBV29-1
cdr3_length: 15
d_call: .
j_call: TRBJ1-1

cdr3_aa: CASSLGTVSYGYTF
cdr3_nt: TGTGCCAGCAGCTTGGGGACAGTCTCCTATGGCTACACCTTC
clone_size: .
v_call: TRBV5-6
cdr3_length: 14
d_call: .
j_call: TRBJ1-2

cdr3_aa: CASSVSAGQETQYF
cdr3_nt: TGTGCCAGCAGCGTTAGCGCCGGCCAAGAGACCCAGTACTTC
clone_size: .
v_call: TRBV9
cdr3_length: 14
d_call: .
j_call: TRBJ2-5

cdr3_aa: CASGGTAFNVQETQYF
cdr3_nt: TGTGCCAGCGGGGGGACAGCTTTTAACGTCCAAGAGACCCAGTACTTC
clone_size: .
v_call: TRBV7-9
cdr3_length: 16
d_call: .
j_call: TRBJ2-5

cdr3_aa: CASSQDYLLAGVSYEQYF
cdr3_nt: TGCGCCAGCAGCCAAGATTACTTGCTCGCGGGAGTATCCTACGAGCAGTACTTC
clone_size: .
v_call: TRBV4-3
cdr3_length: 18
d_call: TRBD2
j_call: TRBJ2-7

cdr3_aa: CASSPPGGRGPDGYTF
cdr3_nt: TGTGCCAGCTCACCACCCGGCGGCAGGGGGCCGGATGGCTACACCTTC
clone_size: .
v_call: TRBV18
cdr3_length: 16
d_call: TRBD1
j_call: TRBJ1-2

cdr3_aa: CASSLGRPNTGELFF
cdr3_nt: TGTGCCAGCAGCTTGGGGCGACCGAACACCGGGGAGCTGTTTTTT
clone_size: .
v_call: TRBV7-6
cdr3_length: 15
d_call: .
j_call: TRBJ2-2

cdr3_aa: CASSHSTDTQYF
cdr3_nt: TGTGCCAGCAGCCACAGCACAGATACGCAGTATTTT
clone_size: .
v_call: TRBV9
cdr3_length: 12
d_call: .
j_call: TRBJ2-3

cdr3_aa: CASSLYGGSYNNEQFF
cdr3_nt: TGTGCCAGCAGTTTATACGGCGGGAGCTATAACAATGAGCAGTTCTTC
clone_size: .
v_call: TRBV27
cdr3_length: 16
d_call: TRBD2
j_call: TRBJ2-1

cdr3_aa: CASSGDRGIGNEQFF
cdr3_nt: TGTGCCAGCAGTGGAGACAGGGGTATTGGCAATGAGCAGTTCTTC
clone_size: .
v_call: TRBV27
cdr3_length: 15
d_call: TRBD1
j_call: TRBJ2-1

cdr3_aa: CASSLAGGRSPLHF
cdr3_nt: TGTGCCAGCAGTTTAGCAGGTGGGCGTTCACCCCTCCACTTT
clone_size: .
v_call: TRBV28
cdr3_length: 14
d_call: .
j_call: TRBJ1-6

cdr3_aa: CASSLIIQGSQPQHF
cdr3_nt: TGTGCCAGCAGCTTAATTATACAGGGTAGTCAGCCCCAGCATTTT
clone_size: once
v_call: TRBV7-2
cdr3_length: 15
d_call: .
j_call: TRBJ1-5

cdr3_aa: CASSLGSGAYEQYF
cdr3_nt: TGCGCCAGCAGCTTAGGGTCCGGGGCCTACGAGCAGTACTTC
clone_size: .
v_call: TRBV5-1
cdr3_length: 14
d_call: .
j_call: TRBJ2-7

cdr3_aa: CASSKEDGANEKLFF
cdr3_nt: TGTGCCAGCAGCAAGGAGGACGGGGCTAATGAAAAACTGTTTTTT
clone_size: .
v_call: TRBV21-1
cdr3_length: 15
d_call: .
j_call: TRBJ1-4

cdr3_aa: CASSYGTGGNTEAFF
cdr3_nt: TGTGCCAGCAGTTACGGGACAGGGGGTAACACTGAAGCTTTCTTT
clone_size: .
v_call: TRBV6-5
cdr3_length: 15
d_call: TRBD1
j_call: TRBJ1-1

cdr3_aa: CASRTANTGELFF
cdr3_nt: TGTGCCAGCCGGACAGCGAACACCGGGGAGCTGTTTTTT
clone_size: .
v_call: TRBV7-9
cdr3_length: 13
d_call: .
j_call: TRBJ2-2

cdr3_aa: CASSVETGTDTQYF
cdr3_nt: TGTGCCAGCAGCGTAGAAACAGGCACAGATACGCAGTATTTT
clone_size: .
v_call: TRBV9
cdr3_length: 14
d_call: .
j_call: TRBJ2-3

cdr3_aa: CASSSMGNSPLHF
cdr3_nt: TGTGCCAGCAGCTCAATGGGGAATTCACCCCTCCACTTT
clone_size: .
v_call: TRBV7-6
cdr3_length: 13
d_call: .
j_call: TRBJ1-6

cdr3_aa: CASSASGLAGGPTDTQYF
cdr3_nt: TGTGCCAGCAGCGCATCCGGACTAGCGGGAGGACCCACAGATACGCAGTATTTT
clone_size: .
v_call: TRBV7-8
cdr3_length: 18
d_call: TRBD2
j_call: TRBJ2-3

cdr3_aa: CASSEWVRAKETQYF
cdr3_nt: TGTGCCAGCAGTGAATGGGTCAGGGCTAAAGAGACCCAGTACTTC
clone_size: .
v_call: TRBV25-1
cdr3_length: 15
d_call: .
j_call: TRBJ2-5

cdr3_aa: CASSPGAGVVNIQYF
cdr3_nt: TGTGCCAGCAGCCCCGGGGCGGGGGTTGTTAACATTCAGTACTTC
clone_size: .
v_call: TRBV14
cdr3_length: 15
d_call: TRBD2
j_call: TRBJ2-4

cdr3_aa: CASSSVGQFGNQPQHF
cdr3_nt: TGTGCCAGCAGCTCAGTTGGGCAGTTTGGCAATCAGCCCCAGCATTTT
clone_size: .
v_call: TRBV27
cdr3_length: 16
d_call: .
j_call: TRBJ1-5

cdr3_aa: CASSLVQGQETQYF
cdr3_nt: TGTGCCAGCAGCTTAGTCCAGGGACAAGAGACCCAGTACTTC
clone_size: .
v_call: TRBV7-9
cdr3_length: 14
d_call: .
j_call: TRBJ2-5

cdr3_aa: CASSYTTGANYGYTF
cdr3_nt: TGTGCCAGCAGTTATACGACAGGGGCCAACTATGGCTACACCTTC
clone_size: .
v_call: TRBV27
cdr3_length: 15
d_call: TRBD1
j_call: TRBJ1-2